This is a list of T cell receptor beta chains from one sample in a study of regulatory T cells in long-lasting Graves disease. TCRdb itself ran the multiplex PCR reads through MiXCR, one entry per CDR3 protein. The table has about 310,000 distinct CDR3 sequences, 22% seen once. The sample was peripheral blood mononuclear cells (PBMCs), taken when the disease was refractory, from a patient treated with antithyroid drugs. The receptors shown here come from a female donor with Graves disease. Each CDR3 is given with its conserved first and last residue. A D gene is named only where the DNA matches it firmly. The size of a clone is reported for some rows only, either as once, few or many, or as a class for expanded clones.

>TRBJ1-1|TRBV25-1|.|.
CASSEGIEAFF
TGTGCCAGCAGTGAAGGGATTGAAGCTTTCTTT
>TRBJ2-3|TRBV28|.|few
CASRVSTDTQYF
TGTGCCAGCAGAGTTAGCACAGATACGCAGTATTTT
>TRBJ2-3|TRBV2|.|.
CASSVTGTSGDTQYF
TGTGCCAGCAGTGTTACAGGGACCTCAGGAGATACGCAGTATTTT
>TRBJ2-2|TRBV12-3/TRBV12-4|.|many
CASSLPARSTNTGELFF
TGTGCCAGCAGTTTACCCGCCAGGAGCACGAACACCGGGGAGCTGTTTTTT
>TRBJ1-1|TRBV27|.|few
CAAGTQAFF
TGTGCCGCGGGGACACAGGCTTTCTTT
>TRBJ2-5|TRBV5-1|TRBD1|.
CASSSNRGRGGETQYF
TGCGCCAGCAGCAGCAACAGGGGGCGCGGGGGTGAGACCCAGTACTTC
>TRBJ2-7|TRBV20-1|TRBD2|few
CSARVGTSGKDYSYEQYF
TGCAGTGCTAGAGTTGGGACTAGCGGGAAAGACTACTCCTACGAGCAGTACTTC
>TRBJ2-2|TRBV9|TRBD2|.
CASSGLAGGNTGELFF
TGTGCTAGCAGCGGATTAGCGGGAGGTAACACCGGGGAGCTGTTTTTT
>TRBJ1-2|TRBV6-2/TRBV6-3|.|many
CASSSMGLGYTF
TGTGCCAGCAGTTCCATGGGGCTCGGCTACACCTTC
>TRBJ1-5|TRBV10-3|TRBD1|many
CAISLGTGSQPQHF
TGTGCCATCAGCCTCGGGACAGGGAGTCAGCCCCAGCATTTT
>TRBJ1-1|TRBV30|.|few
CAWSLAGKGNTEAFF
TGTGCCTGGAGTCTGGCCGGGAAGGGGAACACTGAAGCTTTCTTT
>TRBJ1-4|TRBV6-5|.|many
CASSFGYTATNEKLFF
TGTGCCAGCAGTTTCGGCTACACCGCAACTAATGAAAAACTGTTTTTT
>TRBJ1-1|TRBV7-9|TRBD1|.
CASSLGTGLFKAFF
TGTGCCAGCAGCTTGGGGACAGGACTATTTAAAGCTTTCTTT
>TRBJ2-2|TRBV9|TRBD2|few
CASSSPGLAGGELFF
TGTGCCAGCAGCTCACCGGGACTAGCGGGAGGGGAGCTGTTTTTT
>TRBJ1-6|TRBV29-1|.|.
CSVRVRGDKFNSPLHF
TGCAGCGTTCGAGTCAGGGGAGATAAATTTAATTCACCCCTCCACTTT
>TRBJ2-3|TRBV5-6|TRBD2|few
CASSPWTSGPDTQYF
TGTGCCAGCAGCCCGTGGACTAGCGGCCCAGATACGCAGTATTTT
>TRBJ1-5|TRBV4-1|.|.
CASSPLPGGEQPQHF
TGCGCCAGCAGCCCCTTGCCTGGGGGGGAACAGCCCCAGCATTTT
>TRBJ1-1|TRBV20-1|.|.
CSAREGSNTEAFF
TGCAGTGCCAGGGAGGGGTCCAACACTGAAGCTTTCTTT
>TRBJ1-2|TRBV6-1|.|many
CASSLLSHGYTF
TGTGCCAGCAGTCTCCTGTCTCATGGCTACACCTTC
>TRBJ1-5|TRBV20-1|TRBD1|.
CSARGGQGASNQPQHF
TGCAGTGCTAGAGGCGGGCAGGGGGCTAGCAATCAGCCCCAGCATTTT
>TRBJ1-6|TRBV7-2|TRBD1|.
CASSPSRDRGSPLHF
TGTGCCAGCAGCCCCTCCCGGGACAGGGGATCACCCCTCCACTTT
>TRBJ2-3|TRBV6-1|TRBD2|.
CASSLLAGVSSTDTQYF
TGTGCCAGCAGCCTACTAGCGGGAGTGTCTAGCACAGATACGCAGTATTTT
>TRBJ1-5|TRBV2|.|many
CASSRLRHSNQPQHF
TGTGCCAGCAGTCGACTGCGGCATAGCAATCAGCCCCAGCATTTT
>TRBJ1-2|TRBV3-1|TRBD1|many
CASSPDRGHGYTF
TGTGCCAGCAGCCCGGACAGGGGACATGGCTACACCTTC
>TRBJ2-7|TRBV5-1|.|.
CASSLLQGQSGEQYF
TGCGCCAGCAGCTTGTTGCAGGGCCAGTCGGGCGAGCAGTACTTC
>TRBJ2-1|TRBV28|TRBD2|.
CASSPVDSGRMYNEQFF
TGTGCCAGCAGTCCAGTAGACAGCGGGAGGATGTACAATGAGCAGTTCTTC
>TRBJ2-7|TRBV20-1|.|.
CSAKVRGGSSYEQYF
TGCAGTGCTAAGGTACGGGGCGGGTCGAGCTACGAGCAGTACTTC
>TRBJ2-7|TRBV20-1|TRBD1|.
CSAPQWDRPSYEQYF
TGCAGTGCCCCGCAGTGGGACAGGCCAAGCTACGAGCAGTACTTC
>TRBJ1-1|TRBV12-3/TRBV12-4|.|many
CASSLAWETEAFF
TGTGCCAGCAGTTTAGCGTGGGAGACTGAAGCTTTCTTT
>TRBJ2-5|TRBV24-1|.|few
CATSVTVREDQETQYF
TGTGCCACCAGTGTGACAGTCCGAGAAGACCAAGAGACCCAGTACTTC
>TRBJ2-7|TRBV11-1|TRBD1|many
CASSRGRTGVYEQYF
TGTGCCAGCAGCCGAGGCCGGACAGGGGTATACGAGCAGTACTTC
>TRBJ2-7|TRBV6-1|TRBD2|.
CASRGTSGSPGYEQYF
TGTGCCAGCAGAGGGACTAGCGGGAGCCCCGGGTACGAGCAGTACTTC
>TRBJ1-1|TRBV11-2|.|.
CASRLEGEAFF
TGTGCCAGCAGGTTGGAGGGAGAAGCTTTCTTT
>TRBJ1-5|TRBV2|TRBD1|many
CASDRGNQPQHF
TGTGCCAGCGACAGGGGCAATCAGCCCCAGCATTTT
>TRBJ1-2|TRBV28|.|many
CASSLSALWAGDGYTF
TGTGCCAGCAGTTTATCCGCGCTGTGGGCAGGGGATGGCTACACCTTC
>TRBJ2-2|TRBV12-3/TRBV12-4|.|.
CASSLEDRHTGELFF
TGTGCCAGCAGTTTAGAAGACAGACACACCGGGGAGCTGTTTTTT
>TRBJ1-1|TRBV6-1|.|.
CTSSDHGMNTEAFF
TGTACCAGCAGTGATCACGGAATGAACACTGAAGCTTTCTTT
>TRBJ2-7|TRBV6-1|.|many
CASREDGTYEQYF
TGTGCCAGCAGGGAGGACGGGACCTACGAGCAGTACTTC
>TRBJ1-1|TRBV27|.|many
CASTKAVNTEAFF
TGTGCCAGCACCAAGGCGGTGAACACTGAAGCTTTCTTT
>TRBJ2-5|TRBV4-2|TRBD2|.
CASSQLPAGETRYF
TGTGCCAGCAGCCAATTACCAGCGGGAGAGACCCGGTACTTC
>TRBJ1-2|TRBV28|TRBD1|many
CASLGGADYGYTF
TGTGCCAGCTTAGGGGGCGCAGACTATGGCTACACCTTC
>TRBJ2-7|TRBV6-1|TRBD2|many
CASSEGLAGEWYF
TGTGCCAGCAGTGAGGGACTAGCGGGAGAGTGGTACTTC
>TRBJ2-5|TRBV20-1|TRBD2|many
CSARDRIAGRQETQYF
TGCAGTGCTAGAGATAGGATAGCGGGAAGACAAGAGACCCAGTACTTC
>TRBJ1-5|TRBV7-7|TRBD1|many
CASSPADRAVQPQHF
TGTGCTAGCAGCCCGGCCGACAGGGCTGTTCAGCCCCAGCATTTT
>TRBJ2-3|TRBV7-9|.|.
CASSLDTQYF
TGTGCCAGCAGCTTGGATACGCAGTATTTT
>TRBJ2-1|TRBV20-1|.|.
CSALWLALYNEQFF
TGCAGTGCGTTATGGCTAGCGCTTTACAATGAGCAGTTCTTC
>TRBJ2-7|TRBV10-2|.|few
CASSESHRAHEQYF
TGCGCCAGCAGTGAGTCGCACAGGGCTCACGAGCAGTACTTC
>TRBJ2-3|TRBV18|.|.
CASSPTTTGTDTQYF
TGTGCCAGCTCACCCACGACGACAGGCACAGATACGCAGTATTTT
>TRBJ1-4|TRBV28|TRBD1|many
CASSPGTGFEKLFF
TGTGCCAGCAGTCCGGGGACAGGGTTTGAAAAACTGTTTTTT
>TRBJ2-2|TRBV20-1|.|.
CSARDLEGEARLSNTGELFF
TGCAGTGCTAGAGATCTGGAGGGAGAGGCCCGACTTTCGAACACCGGGGAGCTGTTTTTT
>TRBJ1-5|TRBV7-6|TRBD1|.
CASRHRDRENQPQHF
TGTGCCAGCAGGCACCGGGACAGGGAGAATCAGCCCCAGCATTTT
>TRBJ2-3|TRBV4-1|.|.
CASSQVAQGSDTQYF
TGCGCCAGCAGCCAAGTCGCTCAGGGTTCAGATACGCAGTATTTT
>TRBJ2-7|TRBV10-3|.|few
CAISEREYEQYF
TGTGCCATCAGTGAGCGGGAATACGAGCAGTACTTC
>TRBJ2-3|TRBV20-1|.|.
CSAISRTDTQYF
TGCAGTGCTATTAGCAGGACAGATACGCAGTATTTT
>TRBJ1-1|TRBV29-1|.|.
CSGGSGGGTEAFF
TGCAGCGGGGGATCGGGGGGTGGCACTGAAGCTTTCTTT